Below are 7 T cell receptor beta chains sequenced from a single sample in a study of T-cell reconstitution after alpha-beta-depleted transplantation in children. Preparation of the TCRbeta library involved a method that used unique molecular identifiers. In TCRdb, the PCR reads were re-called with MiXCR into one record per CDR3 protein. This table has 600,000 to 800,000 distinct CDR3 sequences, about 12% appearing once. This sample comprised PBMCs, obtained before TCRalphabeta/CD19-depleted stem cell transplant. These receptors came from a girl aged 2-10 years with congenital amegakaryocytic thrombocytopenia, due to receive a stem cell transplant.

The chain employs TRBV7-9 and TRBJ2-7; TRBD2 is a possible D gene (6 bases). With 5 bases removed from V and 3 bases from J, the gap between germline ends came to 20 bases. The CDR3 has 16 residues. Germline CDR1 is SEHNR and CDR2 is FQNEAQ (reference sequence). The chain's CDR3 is CASSPPRGTTIYEQYF. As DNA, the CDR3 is TGTGCCAGCAGCCCCCCTCGGGGGACGACTATCTACGAGCAGTACTTC.

The CDR3, as DNA: TGCAGTGCTAGAGATCGGGGGACTAGCAGATCAGATACGCAGTATTTT. It specifies CSARDRGTSRSDTQYF. The V call is TRBV20-1, the J call TRBJ2-3; 9 bases map to TRBD2. Per germline, CDR1 DFQATT and CDR2 SNEGSKA (reference sequence). There are 16 residues in the CDR3. V was pared by 0 bases and J by 4 bases, with 8 bases of the junction left unmatched.

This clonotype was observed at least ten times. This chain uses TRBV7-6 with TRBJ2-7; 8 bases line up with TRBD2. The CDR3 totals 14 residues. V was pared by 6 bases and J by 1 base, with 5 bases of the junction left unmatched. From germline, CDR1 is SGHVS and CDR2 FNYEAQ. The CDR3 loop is CASRKLAASYEQYF. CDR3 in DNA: TGTGCCAGCAGAAAACTAGCGGCATCCTACGAGCAGTACTTC. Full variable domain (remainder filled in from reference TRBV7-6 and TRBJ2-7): GAGVSQSPRYKVTKRGQDVALRCDPISGHVSLYWYRQALGQGPEFLTYFNYEAQQDKSGLPNDRFSAERPEGSISTLTIQRTEQRDSAMYRCASRKLAASYEQYFGPGTRLTVT.

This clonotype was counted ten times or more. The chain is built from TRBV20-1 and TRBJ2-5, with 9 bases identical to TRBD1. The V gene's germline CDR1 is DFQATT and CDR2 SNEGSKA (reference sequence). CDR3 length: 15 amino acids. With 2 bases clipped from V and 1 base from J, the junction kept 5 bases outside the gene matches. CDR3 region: CSARQTGGIQETQYF. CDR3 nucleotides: TGCAGTGCTAGACAGACAGGGGGTATCCAAGAGACCCAGTACTTC.

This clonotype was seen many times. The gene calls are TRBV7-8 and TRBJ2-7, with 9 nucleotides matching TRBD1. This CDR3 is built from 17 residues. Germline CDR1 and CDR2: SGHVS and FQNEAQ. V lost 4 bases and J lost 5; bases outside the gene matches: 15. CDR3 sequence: CASSSGTGMGLWDEQYF. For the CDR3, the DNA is TGTGCCAGCAGCTCCGGGACAGGGATGGGCCTTTGGGACGAGCAGTACTTC.

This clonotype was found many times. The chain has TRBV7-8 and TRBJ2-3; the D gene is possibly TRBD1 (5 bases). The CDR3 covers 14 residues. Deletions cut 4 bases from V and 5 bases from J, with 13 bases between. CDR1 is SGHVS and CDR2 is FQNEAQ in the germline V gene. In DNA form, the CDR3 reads TGTGCCAGCAGCTCCCGGGTGGGGCTAGATACGCAGTATTTT. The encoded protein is CASSSRVGLDTQYF.

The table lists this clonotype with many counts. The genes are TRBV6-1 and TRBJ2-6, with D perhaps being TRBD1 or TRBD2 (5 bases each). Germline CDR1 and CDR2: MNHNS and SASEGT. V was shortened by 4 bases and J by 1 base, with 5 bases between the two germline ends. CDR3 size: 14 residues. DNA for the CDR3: TGTGCCAGCAGTGGGGGGTCTGGGGCCAACGTCCTGACTTTC. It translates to CASSGGSGANVLTF.